This T cell receptor (beta chain) was found in a study of blood T cells in healthy people across ages. Points from the study as a whole: Calculation of diversity from one million T cells yielded estimates considered to be underestimates.

With a J-beta primer mix and a sample-barcoded 5' primer, a second PCR ran roughly 6 to 11 cycles. MiXCR, applied by TCRdb to the 5' RACE reads, yields one record per CDR3 protein. The data show fewer than 2,000,000 distinct CDR3 sequences, with 35% to 50% seen just once and 23% held by the top ten. Notes on this clonotype: The antigen remains undetermined.

Germline V gives CDR1 ENHRY, CDR2 SYGVKD. The CDR3 is 13 residues long. Trimming cost V 3 bases and J 9 bases, with 12 bases left between them. This TCR was sampled from a human donor in good health. Material: blood. The chain uses TRBV10-3 and TRBJ2-4; D possibly corresponds to TRBD1 (5 bases). The CDR3, as DNA: TGTGCCATCAGTGATCCGGGTAGGGGCATTCAGTACTTC. Its translation: CAISDPGRGIQYF.